These 22 T cell receptor beta chains were sequenced from one sample in a study of T-cell reconstitution after alpha-beta-depleted transplantation in children. A TCRbeta library incorporating unique molecular identifiers was prepared. TCRdb fed the PCR reads into MiXCR, producing one record per CDR3 protein. Altogether 250,000 to 400,000 distinct CDR3 sequences are present, 23% being singletons, with the ten largest covering around 9.9%. The sequencing used PBMCs, mostly from graft donor cells, collected 180 days after TCRalphabeta/CD19-depleted stem cell transplant. The receptors come from a male patient younger than 18 who had a stem cell transplant for acute lymphoblastic leukemia, so the T cells may come from the graft donor.

This clonotype occurred a few times. The gene calls are TRBV18 and TRBJ2-7, with TRBD2 identical over 9 bases. CDR1 KGHSH and CDR2 LQKENI come from the germline V gene. The CDR3 extends over 15 amino acids. With V trimmed by 1 base and J by 7 bases, 8 bases remained unmatched. This CDR3 reads CASSPRSGGTGEQYF. CDR3 nucleotide sequence: TGTGCCAGCTCACCACGGAGCGGGGGGACGGGGGAGCAGTACTTC.

The V gene is TRBV10-3, the J gene TRBJ2-7; possibly TRBD2 for D (5 bases). Deletions cut 6 bases from V and 7 bases from J, with 16 bases between. Germline V gene data show CDR1 as ENHRY and CDR2 as SYGVKD. This CDR3 contains 13 residues. As DNA, the CDR3 is TGTGCCATCAGATCGGTACTGCCGGGAGAGCAGTACTTC. It yields the protein CAIRSVLPGEQYF.

This clonotype was counted between two and nine times. The V and J genes are TRBV3-1 and TRBJ2-5; TRBD2 might be the D (6 bases). CDR3 size: 13 residues. Germline-derived CDR1 and CDR2 are LGHDT and YNNKEL (reference sequence). Trimming removed 6 bases from V and 5 bases from J, with 13 bases in between. CDR3 sequence reads: CASRRRGEETQYF. In nucleotides, the CDR3 is TGTGCCAGCAGGAGGAGGGGTGAGGAGACCCAGTACTTC.

There are a few counts of this clonotype. In DNA form, the CDR3 reads TGTGCCAGCAGTTTAAGCACTCCGGACTACGAGCAGTACTTC. It codes for CASSLSTPDYEQYF. This chain uses TRBV12-3 or TRBV12-4 with TRBJ2-7; D call uncertain. The CDR3 is 14 residues long. Trimming stripped 2 bases from V and 3 bases from J, with 11 bases between.

The chain carries TRBV10-2 and TRBJ2-5; a possible D gene is TRBD1 (5 bases). The germline gives CDR1 WSHSY, CDR2 SAAADI. Trimming stripped 6 bases from V and 5 bases from J, with 7 bases between. CDR3 length: 11 residues. The CDR3 spells CASRGRETQYF. CDR3 coding DNA: TGCGCCAGCAGGGGGCGGGAGACCCAGTACTTC.

V usage is TRBV7-9 and J usage is TRBJ2-4, with 7 bases that match TRBD2. Germline assignment: CDR1 SEHNR and CDR2 FQNEAQ (reference sequence). V lost 2 bases and J lost 3; bases outside the gene matches: 4. This CDR3 has 15 amino acids. The CDR3 coding sequence is TGTGCCAGCAGCTTACCAACGGGGGGCAAAAACATTCAGTACTTC. The encoded protein is CASSLPTGGKNIQYF.

CDR3 coding DNA: TGCAGTGCTAGGGCGCGGGAGGGCCTAAGTTACGAGCAGTACTTC. Encoded protein: CSARAREGLSYEQYF. The chain employs TRBV20-1 and TRBJ2-7, with 9 nucleotides matching TRBD2. Per the germline V gene, CDR1 is DFQATT and CDR2 is SNEGSKA (reference sequence). V shed 3 bases and J 4 bases; nucleotides not matched to a gene: 10. CDR3 length: 15 amino acids.

The chain employs TRBV10-3 and TRBJ2-2, with D hard to call. Germline V gene lookup returns CDR1 ENHRY and CDR2 SYGVKD. Trimming stripped 11 bases from V and 5 bases from J, with 15 bases between. The CDR3 is made up of 13 amino acids. CDR3 in amino acids: CAAAGQFTGELFF. Written as DNA, the CDR3 is TGTGCCGCGGCCGGCCAATTTACCGGGGAGCTGTTTTTT.

V and J are TRBV2 and TRBJ2-3, with 7 positions matching TRBD2. J gave up 2 bases and V 4 bases, and 6 bases lay outside the gene matches. The CDR3 is made up of 15 amino acids. The V gene's germline CDR1 is SNHLY and CDR2 FYNNEI. This chain's CDR3 is CASSALAGPTDTQYF. The CDR3 DNA follows: TGTGCCAGCAGTGCTTTAGCGGGCCCCACAGATACGCAGTATTTT.

The chain recombines TRBV5-1 with TRBJ2-1, with D perhaps TRBD1 (5 bases). The CDR3 runs to 19 residues. The germline V and J ends were trimmed by 4 bases and 0 bases, with 23 bases remaining between them. Germline V gene lookup returns CDR1 SGHRS and CDR2 YFSETQ. This chain's CDR3 is CASSLRVLVGYSSYNEQFF. In nucleotides, the CDR3 is TGCGCCAGCAGCCTCAGGGTATTAGTGGGGTATAGCTCCTACAATGAGCAGTTCTTC.

The genes are TRBV5-1 and TRBJ2-1; D ambiguous. The CDR3 contains 14 residues. The V end was cut by 3 bases, the J end by 1 base, with 8 bases between. Germline CDR1 SGHRS, CDR2 YFSETQ. In nucleotides, the CDR3 is TGCGCCAGCAGCTCTGTGGGATCCTACAATGAGCAGTTCTTC. Its translation: CASSSVGSYNEQFF.

The V call is TRBV24-1, the J call TRBJ2-7, with TRBD2 matching 10 bases. The trim removed 3 bases at V and 2 bases at J, leaving 3 bases unmatched. Per the germline V gene, CDR1 is KGHDR and CDR2 is SFDVKD. The CDR3 has 15 residues. CDR3 DNA sequence: TGTGCCACCAGTGATCGGACTAGCGGAGCCTACGAGCAGTACTTC. Its translation is CATSDRTSGAYEQYF.

This clonotype was detected only a few times. The chain recombines TRBV5-1 with TRBJ1-1; 7 bases align to TRBD1. Germline CDR1 is SGHRS and CDR2 is YFSETQ. This CDR3 spans 14 amino acids. V shed 4 bases and J 1 base; nucleotides not matched to a gene: 4. The CDR3 reads CASSTDRANTEAFF. The CDR3 coding sequence is TGCGCCAGCAGCACTGACAGGGCGAACACTGAAGCTTTCTTT. Full variable domain (remainder filled in from reference TRBV5-1 and TRBJ1-1): KAGVTQTPRYLIKTRGQQVTLSCSPISGHRSVSWYQQTPGQGLQFLFEYFSETQRNKGNFPGRFSGRQFSNSRSEMNVSTLELGDSALYLCASSTDRANTEAFFGQGTRLTVV.

The J gene is TRBJ2-2, the V gene TRBV3-1; possible D gene TRBD2, 5 bases. Germline V gives CDR1 LGHDT, CDR2 YNNKEL (reference sequence). V lost 8 bases and J 5 bases, leaving 9 bases between the germline ends. CDR3 length equals 12 residues. CDR3 amino acids: CASCRETGELFF. In DNA form, the CDR3 reads TGTGCCAGCTGCCGGGAAACCGGGGAGCTGTTTTTT.

The rearrangement links TRBV15 to TRBJ2-7; D is perhaps TRBD1 or TRBD2 (5 bases each). Germline-derived CDR1 and CDR2 are LNHNV and YYDKDF (reference sequence). The V and J ends lost 5 bases and 0 bases respectively, with 17 bases between them. The CDR3 has 16 amino acids. This chain's CDR3 is CATSGTGHTSSYEQYF. For the CDR3, the DNA is TGTGCCACCAGCGGGACCGGACATACCAGCTCCTACGAGCAGTACTTC.

The rearrangement joins TRBV5-1 to TRBJ1-6; tentative D call: TRBD1 (5 bases). Germline V gene sequence: CDR1 SGHRS, CDR2 YFSETQ. Trimming removed 2 bases at V and 5 bases at J, with 14 bases between. CDR3 length: 16 residues. The CDR3 DNA follows: TGCGCCAGCAGCTTACCGGGAACAGGACATAATTCACCCCTCCACTTT. The encoded protein is CASSLPGTGHNSPLHF.

This clonotype was seen a few times. The V and J genes are TRBV5-6 and TRBJ2-3; TRBD2 matches 8 bases. This CDR3 comprises 16 residues. The ends lost 6 bases at V and 4 bases at J; junction bases unmatched: 13. Germline-derived CDR1 and CDR2 are SGHDT and YYEEEE. For the CDR3, the DNA is TGTGCCAGCAAGGGAGCGGGAGCCCAAGTATCAGATACGCAGTATTTT. Amino acids: CASKGAGAQVSDTQYF.

This chain joins TRBV20-1 and TRBJ2-1; D is ambiguous. Per the germline V gene, CDR1 is DFQATT and CDR2 is SNEGSKA (reference sequence). V shed 4 bases and J shed 6 bases, with 10 bases lying between them. The CDR3 consists of 12 residues. CDR3 in amino acids: CSATNGANEQFF. The CDR3 DNA sequence: TGCAGTGCTACTAACGGAGCCAATGAGCAGTTCTTC.

This clonotype was seen only a few times. V is TRBV20-1 and J is TRBJ2-2; no clear D. The CDR3 length is 13 residues. V was shortened by 5 bases and J by 5 bases, with 12 bases between the two germline ends. Looked up from germline, CDR1 is DFQATT and CDR2 is SNEGSKA (reference sequence). CDR3 region: CSAQKQSTGELFF. DNA of the CDR3: TGCAGTGCTCAGAAGCAGAGTACCGGGGAGCTGTTTTTT.

Comments on this clonotype: Sequence at one end of the junction differs from germline and may be a read error. The rearrangement joins TRBV12-3 or TRBV12-4 to TRBJ2-5; 9 positions match TRBD2. This CDR3 has 16 amino acids. The CDR3 here is CASSLGGTSLQETQYF. CDR3 nucleotides: TGTGCCAGCAGCTTAGGGGGGACTAGCCTTCAAGAGACCCAGTACTTC.

Only a few counts were recorded for this clonotype. J is TRBJ1-3 and V is TRBV5-5, with D perhaps matching TRBD1 (5 bases). Trimming took off 4 bases at V and 0 bases at J, with 11 bases between the two ends. The CDR3 spans 15 residues. Germline V gene sequence: CDR1 SGHKS, CDR2 YYEKEE (reference sequence). The CDR3 here is CASSPWGTSGNTIYF. The DNA of the CDR3 is TGTGCCAGCAGCCCCTGGGGGACCTCTGGAAACACCATATATTTT.

A word on this clonotype: An end of the junction does not agree with germline; a read error may underlie this. This chain connects TRBV4-1 to TRBJ2-7; no clear D gene. Germline V lookup: CDR1 MGHRA, CDR2 YSYEKL. The length of the CDR3 is 16 residues. The CDR3 sequence is CTSSQGWLASSYEQYF. The DNA for the CDR3 is TGCACCAGCAGCCAAGGGTGGCTGGCCAGCTCCTACGAGCAGTACTTC.